A single sample is the source of the 9 T cell receptor beta chains below, sequenced in a study of blood T cell repertoires in COVID-19. Some clones are missing from TCRdb's copy, which holds only in-frame ones; the method was immunoSEQ multiplex PCR. There are roughly 180,000 clones in the sample; over 80% occur only once, and around 7% lies in the top ten. The sequencing sample was made of peripheral blood. These receptors all stem from a woman aged 40-49 years with COVID-19, enrolled during active disease.

J is TRBJ2-1 and V is TRBV27; D is uncertain. With 6 bases removed from V and 0 bases from J, the gap between germline ends came to 9 bases. CDR3 size: 14 residues. Germline-derived CDR1 and CDR2 are MNHEY and SMNVEV (reference sequence). Here the CDR3 reads CASRTPSSYNEQFF. CDR3 nucleotide sequence: TGTGCCAGCAGAACCCCGAGCTCCTACAATGAGCAGTTCTTC.

This clone has a single count. The chain links TRBV28 to TRBJ2-1; possible D gene TRBD1, 6 bases. With 7 bases removed from V and 6 bases from J, the gap between germline ends came to 16 bases. CDR1 is MDHEN and CDR2 is SYDVKM in the germline V gene. The CDR3 runs 14 residues. The CDR3 DNA sequence: TGTGCCAGCACAACAGGCGTGGGGGCCAATGAGCAGTTCTTC. Translating gives CASTTGVGANEQFF.

The rearrangement joins TRBV3-1 (or the pseudogene TRBV3-2) to TRBJ1-6, with D possibly being TRBD1 (5 bases). The germline V and J ends were trimmed by 0 bases and 10 bases, with 22 bases remaining between them. Per germline, CDR1 LGHDT and CDR2 YNNKEL (reference sequence). The CDR3 runs to 18 residues. CDR3 coding DNA: TGTGCCAGCAGCCAAGATTCTTTATCCCTGGCAGGGAACTCACCCCTCCACTTT. Translated, it gives CASSQDSLSLAGNSPLHF.

The chain has TRBV5-5 and TRBJ1-3; 7 bases match TRBD1. The CDR3 sequence is 15 residues long. Trimming removed 4 bases from V and 0 bases from J; junction bases left unmatched: 4. Germline V gene lookup returns CDR1 SGHKS and CDR2 YYEKEE (reference sequence). In DNA, the CDR3 is TGTGCCAGCAGCGTTACAGGGGCCTCTGGAAACACCATATATTTT. It is translated as CASSVTGASGNTIYF. The variable domain in full, completed from reference TRBV5-5 and TRBJ1-3, reads DAGVTQSPTHLIKTRGQQVTLRCSPISGHKSVSWYQQVLGQGPQFIFQYYEKEERGRGNFPDRFSARQFPNYSSELNVNALLLGDSALYLCASSVTGASGNTIYFGEGSWLTVV.

V usage is TRBV7-6 and J usage is TRBJ2-1; unclear D gene. This CDR3 has 15 amino acids. Germline V lookup: CDR1 SGHVS, CDR2 FNYEAQ. Deletions cut 5 bases from V and 5 bases from J, with 16 bases between. CDR3 sequence: CASSALSELNNEQFF. In nucleotides, the CDR3 is TGTGCCAGCAGCGCACTCTCTGAGTTGAACAATGAGCAGTTCTTC.

The rearrangement uses TRBV6-5 and TRBJ2-7; D possibly corresponds to TRBD2 (5 bases). The V and J ends lost 7 bases and 1 base respectively, with 5 bases between them. The CDR3 consists of 11 residues. The V gene's germline CDR1 is MNHEY and CDR2 SVGAGI. In nucleotides, the CDR3 is TGTGCCAGCACGGGATCCTACGAGCAGTACTTC. Its protein product is CASTGSYEQYF.

V usage is TRBV28 and J usage is TRBJ1-1; tentatively, D is TRBD1 (6 bases). The V end was cut by 3 bases, the J end by 3 bases, with 11 bases between. Germline V gene sequence: CDR1 MDHEN, CDR2 SYDVKM. The CDR3 sequence is 14 residues long. The CDR3 here is CASSFGQGYTEAFF. CDR3 coding DNA: TGTGCCAGCAGTTTCGGGCAGGGGTACACTGAAGCTTTCTTT. Full variable domain (missing parts from reference TRBV28 and TRBJ1-1): DVKVTQSSRYLVKRTGEKVFLECVQDMDHENMFWYRQDPGLGLRLIYFSYDVKMKEKGDIPEGYSVSREKKERFSLILESASTNQTSMYLCASSFGQGYTEAFFGQGTRLTVV.

This clone appeared a single time. V gene TRBV6-5 combines with J gene TRBJ2-7; 12 bases line up with TRBD1. The CDR3 extends over 14 amino acids. Germline V CDR1 and CDR2: MNHEY, SVGAGI. Trimming at V came to 6 bases and at J to 6 bases, leaving 6 bases not matched to a gene. The CDR3 reads CASSWGQGAVEQYF. The CDR3 DNA sequence: TGTGCCAGCAGCTGGGGACAGGGGGCGGTCGAGCAGTACTTC.

In this sample, this clone turned up once. This chain uses TRBV5-1 with TRBJ1-3; D is unclear. V lost 0 bases to trimming and J lost 0 bases, with 13 bases between them. Germline V gene data show CDR1 as SGHRS and CDR2 as YFSETQ. The CDR3 contains 17 residues. The CDR3 region is CASSLVSSGSSGNTIYF. CDR3 nucleotide sequence: TGCGCCAGCAGCTTGGTGTCGTCAGGATCCTCTGGAAACACCATATATTTT.